This T cell receptor (beta chain) was sequenced during a study of PD-L1 blockade in urothelial cancer. This CDR3 contains 13 residues. Germline assignment: CDR1 ENHRY and CDR2 SYGVKD. The V and J ends lost 4 bases and 5 bases respectively, with 9 bases between them. Time point in this sample: pretreatment peripheral blood. TCRdb's copy holds only in-frame clones and misses some; the assay was immunoSEQ multiplex PCR. This sample has roughly 87,000 clones, with roughly 90% found just once. Sequenced material: PBMCs, taken around atezolizumab (anti-PD-L1) treatment. The source is a woman older than 75 with urothelial cancer. The chain has TRBV10-3 and TRBJ1-5, with a possible D match to TRBD1 (6 bases). CDR3 region: CAISGQADQPQHF. The CDR3 DNA reads as TGTGCCATCAGTGGACAGGCGGATCAGCCCCAGCATTTT.